These T cell receptor beta chains were read from a single sample in a study of CD4 T cells in relation to SARS-CoV-2 and coronaviruses. TCRdb's copy holds only in-frame clones and misses some; the assay was immunoSEQ multiplex PCR. The sample contains some 69,000 clones, 94% of which appear only once. The sample comprised naive CD4+ T cells from PBMCs. These receptors were taken from a human donor in good health. Both conserved end residues are part of each CDR3. The D gene is left open where the match is weak. Clone size, where shown, is once, few, many, or a class for clones that have expanded.

CDR3aa	CDR3nt	abundance	j_gene	v_gene	d_gene
CASSHNTNTEAFF	TGTGCCAGCAGTCACAACACGAACACTGAAGCTTTCTTT	NA	TRBJ1-1	TRBV12-3/TRBV12-4	NA
CASTSTGSRQPQHF	TGTGCCAGCACCTCGACAGGGTCGCGCCAGCCCCAGCATTTT	NA	TRBJ1-5	TRBV2	TRBD1
CASSSSDLLGAYEQYF	TGTGCCAGCAGTTCATCTGACTTACTAGGGGCCTACGAGCAGTACTTC	NA	TRBJ2-7	TRBV27	NA
CSARKELGQFF	TGCAGTGCTAGAAAGGAACTGGGGCAGTTCTTC	NA	TRBJ2-1	TRBV20-1	NA
CASSFGDRGRGETQYF	TGTGCCAGCAGCTTCGGGGACAGGGGAAGAGGAGAGACCCAGTACTTC	NA	TRBJ2-5	TRBV5-4	TRBD1
CASSLWTRPVSTTEAFF	TGTGCCAGCAGTTTATGGACAAGGCCCGTAAGTACCACTGAAGCTTTCTTT	NA	TRBJ1-1	TRBV27	NA
CASSSFNQPQHF	TGTGCCAGCAGCAGTTTTAATCAGCCCCAGCATTTT	NA	TRBJ1-5	TRBV7-9	NA
CASSVGPSGNTIYF	TGTGCCAGCAGCGTCGGGCCCTCTGGAAACACCATATATTTT	NA	TRBJ1-3	TRBV7-9	NA
CASSRTGQGTFEQFF	TGTGCCAGCAGCCGAACTGGACAGGGGACGTTTGAGCAGTTCTTC	NA	TRBJ2-1	TRBV6-2/TRBV6-3	TRBD1
CASTQSGGRWETQYF	TGCGCCAGCACTCAGTCTGGCGGGAGATGGGAGACCCAGTACTTC	NA	TRBJ2-5	TRBV5-1	TRBD2
CASSQDGGLYSYEQYF	TGTGCCAGCAGCCAAGACGGCGGGCTATACTCCTACGAGCAGTACTTC	NA	TRBJ2-7	TRBV3-1/TRBV3-2	NA
CASSFLPAAEQYF	TGTGCCAGCAGCTTTTTACCAGCGGCCGAGCAGTACTTC	NA	TRBJ2-7	TRBV7-8	NA
CASSTSYEQYF	TGTGCCAGCAGTACGTCCTACGAGCAGTACTTC	NA	TRBJ2-7	TRBV12-3/TRBV12-4	NA
CASSYYRADIQYF	TGTGCCAGCAGTTACTACCGTGCGGACATTCAGTACTTC	NA	TRBJ2-4	TRBV6-5	NA
CASRLAGTQYF	TGTGCCAGCAGACTAGCGGGTACGCAGTATTTT	once	TRBJ2-3	TRBV6-5	TRBD2
CASSLGQANTEAFF	TGTGCCAGCAGCTTAGGACAGGCGAACACTGAAGCTTTCTTT	NA	TRBJ1-1	TRBV11-2	NA
CASSLAAGGRVGTDTQYF	TGTGCCAGCAGCTTAGCGGCGGGAGGCCGTGTCGGCACAGATACGCAGTATTTT	NA	TRBJ2-3	TRBV11-3	TRBD2
CASSIGGSNEQFF	TGTGCCAGCAGCATAGGAGGCTCCAATGAGCAGTTCTTC	NA	TRBJ2-1	TRBV7-2	NA
CASSGTSGNYNEQFF	TGTGCCAGCAGTGGGACTAGCGGGAACTACAATGAGCAGTTCTTC	NA	TRBJ2-1	TRBV28	TRBD2
CASSPRTNSYEQFF	TGTGCCAGCAGCCCCCGGACTAATTCTTATGAGCAGTTCTTC	NA	TRBJ2-1	TRBV11-2	NA
CASSPNEKLFF	TGTGCCAGCAGCCCAAATGAAAAACTGTTTTTT	NA	TRBJ1-4	TRBV28	NA
CASSFLERRTEQFF	TGTGCCAGCAGCTTTCTCGAGCGGCGAACGGAGCAGTTCTTC	NA	TRBJ2-1	TRBV7-2	NA
CASRRTGGAYEQYF	TGTGCCAGTCGGAGGACAGGGGGGGCCTACGAGCAGTACTTC	NA	TRBJ2-7	TRBV19	TRBD1
CASGLVPGQGAYNEQFF	TGTGCTAGTGGTTTGGTACCTGGACAGGGGGCCTACAATGAGCAGTTCTTC	NA	TRBJ2-1	TRBV12-5	TRBD1
CASSHSPGTEAFF	TGTGCCAGCAGCCACTCCCCAGGCACTGAAGCTTTCTTT	once	TRBJ1-1	TRBV7-2	NA
CARSLQTETQYF	TGTGCCAGGTCGCTTCAGACAGAGACCCAGTACTTC	NA	TRBJ2-5	TRBV6-4	NA
CASSVDGAVGGELFF	TGTGCCAGCAGCGTAGACGGAGCAGTGGGCGGGGAGCTGTTTTTT	NA	TRBJ2-2	TRBV9	NA
CASSRPGQRGNTIYF	TGCGCCAGCAGCCGCCCCGGGCAGCGTGGAAACACCATATATTTT	few	TRBJ1-3	TRBV4-1	NA
CASSIIGLDYTF	TGTGCCAGCAGTATAATTGGGCTGGACTACACCTTC	NA	TRBJ1-2	TRBV25-1	NA
CATSDAGTGAETQYF	TGTGCCACCAGTGATGCCGGGACAGGGGCTGAGACCCAGTACTTC	NA	TRBJ2-5	TRBV24-1	TRBD1
CASGQQGLGNTEAFF	TGTGCTAGTGGACAACAGGGTTTGGGGAACACTGAAGCTTTCTTT	NA	TRBJ1-1	TRBV12-5	NA
CAISPDTMNTEAFF	TGTGCCATCAGCCCGGATACGATGAACACTGAAGCTTTCTTT	NA	TRBJ1-1	TRBV10-3	NA
CASSGGTGGATNEKLFF	TGCGCCAGCAGCGGGGGGACAGGAGGAGCAACTAATGAAAAACTGTTTTTT	once	TRBJ1-4	TRBV5-1	TRBD1
CASILATSGGYEQYF	TGTGCCAGCATCCTGGCAACTAGCGGGGGGTACGAGCAGTACTTC	NA	TRBJ2-7	TRBV28	TRBD2
CASSNRQTTDTQYF	TGTGCCAGCAGTAATCGACAGACCACAGATACGCAGTATTTT	once	TRBJ2-3	TRBV19	NA
CASSRDRDNSPLHF	TGTGCCAGCAGTCGGGACAGAGATAATTCACCCCTCCACTTT	NA	TRBJ1-6	TRBV6-1	TRBD1
CASSPFSRNTEAFF	TGTGCCAGCAGCCCCTTCAGTAGGAACACTGAAGCTTTCTTT	NA	TRBJ1-1	TRBV14	NA
CASSLGPSDSNYGYTF	TGCGCCAGCAGCTTGGGACCCTCGGACAGTAACTATGGCTACACCTTC	NA	TRBJ1-2	TRBV5-1	NA
CASSRNGLGAGELFF	TGTGCCAGCAGCCGGAACGGACTAGGCGCCGGGGAGCTGTTTTTT	NA	TRBJ2-2	TRBV28	TRBD2
CASRPTGRNQPQHF	TGTGCCAGCAGACCCACGGGACGGAATCAGCCCCAGCATTTT	NA	TRBJ1-5	TRBV6-5	NA
CASSSTGQYNSPLHF	TGTGCCAGCAGTTCGACGGGACAGTATAATTCACCCCTCCACTTT	NA	TRBJ1-6	TRBV27	TRBD1
CASSQGGLAWNEQFF	TGTGCCAGCAGCCAAGGGGGACTAGCGTGGAATGAGCAGTTCTTC	NA	TRBJ2-1	TRBV3-1/TRBV3-2	TRBD2
CASSQGTGRNEQFF	TGTGCCAGCAGCCAAGGGACAGGGAGGAATGAGCAGTTCTTC	NA	TRBJ2-1	TRBV3-1/TRBV3-2	TRBD1
CASSPRGRQYF	TGTGCCAGCAGCCCACGGGGGCGCCAGTACTTC	NA	TRBJ2-5	TRBV12-3/TRBV12-4	NA
CASSIGQGRGETQYF	TGTGCCAGTAGTATAGGGCAGGGAAGAGGAGAGACCCAGTACTTC	NA	TRBJ2-5	TRBV19	NA
CSVAGTLAYNEQFF	TGCAGCGTTGCAGGGACACTAGCTTACAATGAGCAGTTCTTC	NA	TRBJ2-1	TRBV29-1	NA
CASSPAAGGTEAFF	TGTGCCAGCTCACCCGCAGCGGGCGGCACTGAAGCTTTCTTT	NA	TRBJ1-1	TRBV18	NA
CASSISSGRALDTQYF	TGTGCCAGTAGTATCAGTAGCGGGAGGGCCTTAGATACGCAGTATTTT	NA	TRBJ2-3	TRBV19	TRBD2
CASSLGTENYNEQFF	TGTGCCAGCAGCTTGGGGACAGAAAACTACAATGAGCAGTTCTTC	NA	TRBJ2-1	TRBV5-4	NA
CASRGTGGSAEAFF	TGTGCCAGCAGGGGGACAGGGGGCTCCGCTGAAGCTTTCTTT	NA	TRBJ1-1	TRBV6-4	TRBD1
CASSEAAGGTYNEQFF	TGTGCCAGCAGTGAAGCGGCGGGAGGAACCTACAATGAGCAGTTCTTC	NA	TRBJ2-1	TRBV2	TRBD2
CASSLSKYGYTF	TGTGCCAGCAGTTTATCGAAATATGGCTACACCTTC	NA	TRBJ1-2	TRBV28	NA
CASSPPLGIYEQYF	TGTGCCAGCTCACCACCGCTGGGGATCTACGAGCAGTACTTC	NA	TRBJ2-7	TRBV18	NA